The 20 T cell receptor beta chains reported below all come from one sample, sequenced in a study of PD-L1 blockade in urothelial cancer (dated by TCRdb to about 2017). The sample's time point label, in plain terms: peripheral blood 6 weeks after treatment start. Receptor amplification or capture employed the immunoSEQ multiplex PCR assay. TCRdb obtained this table from immuneACCESS and retained in-frame rearrangements with V and J assigned. These tables miss some clones; where compared with another copy, unresolved V genes account for less than half of the shortfall, and the remainder is unexplained. Counted in this sample were 95,000 to 130,000 clones; around nine tenths of them appeared once. The ten largest make up under 2% of the sample. Sequences were derived from PBMCs, sampled around atezolizumab (anti-PD-L1) treatment. These receptors were taken from a man aged 60 to 75 with urothelial cancer.

The chain has TRBV9 and TRBJ2-3, with D unclear. The V end was cut by 7 bases, the J end by 0 bases, with 12 bases between. Germline loops: CDR1 SGDLS, CDR2 YYNGEE. This CDR3 contains 14 residues. For the CDR3, the DNA is TGTGCCAGCTCGAGTGACGGGAGCACAGATACGCAGTATTTT. This codes for CASSSDGSTDTQYF.

The chain couples TRBV5-6 to TRBJ1-6, with D possibly being TRBD1 (5 bases). The CDR3 has 12 residues. Germline CDR1 reads SGHDT; CDR2 reads YYEEEE. Deletions cut 7 bases from V and 10 bases from J, with 12 bases between. CDR3 loop: CASSPGYSPLHF. The CDR3 DNA sequence: TGTGCCAGCTCCCCAGGGTACTCACCCCTCCACTTT.

This clone appeared once. J is TRBJ1-1 and V is TRBV6-1; TRBD1 aligns across 7 bases. Germline lookup yields CDR1 MNHNS and CDR2 SASEGT. With 6 bases clipped from V and 1 base from J, the junction kept 5 bases outside the gene matches. The CDR3 length is 14 residues. CDR3 sequence (DNA): TGTGCCAGCAGCCTAGGGGGCGCGAACACTGAAGCTTTCTTT. As protein: CASSLGGANTEAFF.

The chain is built from TRBV9 and TRBJ2-7; perhaps TRBD2 as D (6 bases). V lost 2 bases and J 0 bases, leaving 9 bases between the germline ends. The germline gives CDR1 SGDLS, CDR2 YYNGEE. The CDR3 is made up of 14 amino acids. The CDR3 here is CASSVGLSSYEQYF. In DNA, the CDR3 is TGTGCCAGCAGCGTGGGACTTTCCTCCTACGAGCAGTACTTC.

V is TRBV10-3 and J is TRBJ2-2; 14 bases line up with TRBD2. Germline-derived CDR1 and CDR2 are ENHRY and SYGVKD. This CDR3 region has 15 residues. After removal of 10 bases from V and 6 bases from J, the junction contained 7 bases not matched to a gene. The DNA for the CDR3 is TGTGCCACCATCGGACTAGCGGGGGGAGCCGGGGAGCTGTTTTTT. Translation: CATIGLAGGAGELFF.

This rearrangement joins TRBV7-8 to TRBJ2-7; 7 bases line up with TRBD1. In germline, CDR1 is SGHVS, CDR2 FQNEAQ. This CDR3 has 15 amino acids. V was clipped by 5 bases and J by 0 bases; unmatched bases: 7. The CDR3 reads CASSPRDSYSYEQYF. CDR3 bases: TGTGCCAGCAGCCCTAGGGACAGCTACTCCTACGAGCAGTACTTC. Complete variable domain (other parts from reference TRBV7-8 and TRBJ2-7): GAGVSQSPRYKVAKRGQDVALRCDPISGHVSLFWYQQALGQGPEFLTYFQNEAQLDKSGLPSDRFFAERPEGSVSTLKIQRTQQEDSAVYLCASSPRDSYSYEQYFGPGTRLTVT.

CDR3 sequence: CASSQGSGGRGQPQHF. The CDR3 DNA sequence: TGTGCCAGCAGCCAAGGGTCGGGGGGTCGGGGTCAGCCCCAGCATTTT. The rearrangement joins TRBV4-2 to TRBJ1-5; D is possibly TRBD1 (5 bases). V was pared by 1 base and J by 6 bases, with 16 bases between. The germline V gene has CDR1 LGHNA and CDR2 YNFKEQ. The CDR3 runs to 16 residues.

The rearrangement links TRBV4-1 to TRBJ2-1, with 11 bases that match TRBD1. The CDR3 has 15 amino acids. Germline lookup yields CDR1 MGHRA and CDR2 YSYEKL. The junction had 6 bases not matched to a gene; V was cut back by 4 bases and J by 7 bases. Here the CDR3 reads CASSPGGQGVNEQFF. In nucleotides, the CDR3 is TGCGCCAGCAGCCCCGGGGGACAGGGGGTAAATGAGCAGTTCTTC.

The chain has TRBV29-1 and TRBJ2-1; TRBD2 agrees at 10 bases. Losses at the gene ends were 3 bases for V and 9 bases for J; bases not matched to a gene: 11. Germline-derived CDR1 and CDR2 are SQVTM and ANQGSEA. The CDR3 totals 15 residues. The CDR3 sequence is CSVDGPSGSTSEQFF. In DNA, the CDR3 is TGCAGCGTTGACGGTCCTAGCGGGAGTACGAGTGAGCAGTTCTTC.

J is TRBJ2-2 and V is TRBV30; possibly TRBD2 for D (5 bases). V was clipped by 2 bases and J by 6 bases, with 7 bases between them. Per the germline V gene, CDR1 is GTSNPN and CDR2 is SVGIG (reference sequence). The CDR3 is 12 residues long. The chain's CDR3 is CAWSSGAGELFF. The CDR3, as DNA: TGTGCCTGGAGTTCCGGGGCCGGGGAGCTGTTTTTT.

The rearrangement uses TRBV7-2 and TRBJ1-4, with TRBD1 as a possible D gene (5 bases). This CDR3 is 16 amino acids long. Trimming took off 5 bases at V and 5 bases at J, with 18 bases between the two ends. Germline assignment: CDR1 SGHTA and CDR2 FQGNSA. CDR3 in amino acids: CASSAYQGQLNEKLFF. The CDR3 nucleotides read TGTGCCAGCAGCGCCTACCAGGGCCAGCTAAATGAAAAACTGTTTTTT.

This chain uses TRBV5-6 with TRBJ2-2; 7 nucleotides line up with TRBD2. Germline V lookup: CDR1 SGHDT, CDR2 YYEEEE. This CDR3 contains 19 residues. The junction had 13 bases not matched to a gene; V was cut back by 0 bases and J by 2 bases. The CDR3 sequence: CASSLALSTRESNTGELFF. Written as DNA, the CDR3 is TGTGCCAGCAGCTTGGCCTTATCAACGCGGGAGAGCAACACCGGGGAGCTGTTTTTT. Using reference TRBV5-6 and TRBJ2-2 for the parts outside the CDR3, the full variable domain is DAGVTQSPTHLIKTRGQQVTLRCSPKSGHDTVSWYQQALGQGPQFIFQYYEEEERQRGNFPDRFSGHQFPNYSSELNVNALLLGDSALYLCASSLALSTRESNTGELFFGEGSRLTVL.

The rearrangement links TRBV4-1 to TRBJ2-7; perhaps TRBD2 as D (7 bases). The V end was cut by 0 bases, the J end by 0 bases, with 12 bases between. This CDR3 is 16 amino acids long. Germline assignment: CDR1 MGHRA and CDR2 YSYEKL. CDR3 region: CASSQDGRGSSYEQYF. The DNA of the CDR3 is TGCGCCAGCAGCCAAGATGGGAGGGGGAGCTCCTACGAGCAGTACTTC.

The J gene is TRBJ2-7, the V gene TRBV7-9; D is unclear. The length of the CDR3 is 12 residues. Germline CDR1 and CDR2: SEHNR and FQNEAQ (reference sequence). The V gene lost 2 bases and the J gene lost 3 bases, with 5 bases spanning the gap. The CDR3 DNA is TGTGCCAGCAGCTTACGAGGCTACGAGCAGTACTTC. Residues: CASSLRGYEQYF.

This chain links TRBV28 with TRBJ2-7; 9 bases are a match to TRBD1. The V segment lost 8 bases and the J segment 1 base; nucleotides outside the gene matches: 6. This CDR3 spans 14 amino acids. The germline V gene encodes CDR1 MDHEN and CDR2 SYDVKM. CDR3 nucleotide sequence: TGTGCCAGCCGTGGACAGGGGCGTTCCTACGAGCAGTACTTC. This codes for CASRGQGRSYEQYF.

J is TRBJ1-1 and V is TRBV2, with a weak D call TRBD1 (6 bases). The CDR3 is made up of 13 amino acids. V was shortened by 6 bases and J by 3 bases, with 11 bases between the two germline ends. Germline V gives CDR1 SNHLY, CDR2 FYNNEI. The CDR3 sequence: CASSRGPDTEAFF. The CDR3 DNA sequence: TGTGCCAGCAGCAGGGGTCCGGACACTGAAGCTTTCTTT.

The rearrangement uses TRBV25-1 and TRBJ1-1; 10 bases map to TRBD1. V was clipped by 6 bases and J by 6 bases; unmatched bases: 4. Germline CDR1 and CDR2: MGHDK and SYGVNS. The CDR3 is 13 amino acids. The CDR3 DNA reads TGTGCCAGCAGCCGACAGGGGGCACCTGAAGCTTTCTTT. Translating gives CASSRQGAPEAFF.

The rearrangement uses TRBV6-6 and TRBJ2-7, with 8 nucleotides matching TRBD2. V trimming: 2 bases; J trimming: 2 bases; junction bases outside the gene matches: 2. The CDR3 is made up of 14 amino acids. The V gene's germline CDR1 is MNHNY and CDR2 SVGAGI (reference sequence). The CDR3 here is CASSYRSGAYEQYF. CDR3 nucleotide sequence: TGTGCCAGCAGTTACCGTAGCGGGGCCTACGAGCAGTACTTC.

This clone was counted between two and nine times. V usage is TRBV4-1 and J usage is TRBJ1-1; D may be TRBD1 (5 bases). The CDR3 runs to 13 residues. Germline V gene data show CDR1 as MGHRA and CDR2 as YSYEKL. Trimming took off 3 bases at V and 7 bases at J, with 12 bases between the two ends. CDR3 protein: CASSQIRGLEAFF. CDR3 coding DNA: TGCGCCAGCAGCCAGATAAGGGGCCTTGAAGCTTTCTTT.

The chain employs TRBV5-1 and TRBJ1-4; D possibly corresponds to TRBD1 (5 bases). There are 15 residues in the CDR3. Germline CDR1 is SGHRS and CDR2 is YFSETQ. Between the trimmed V and J ends, which lost 0 bases and 8 bases, there was a span of 14 bases. CDR3: CASSLVGRDSEKLFF. Here the CDR3 DNA reads TGCGCCAGCAGCTTGGTCGGCAGGGACTCAGAAAAACTGTTTTTT.